This T cell receptor beta chain appears in the sequencing data of a study of CD8 T cells in ankylosing spondylitis. The CDR3 loop spans 14 amino acids. The ends lost 6 bases at V and 2 bases at J; junction bases unmatched: 8. In germline, CDR1 is DFQATT, CDR2 SNEGSKA (reference sequence). Ten or more counts support this clonotype. TCRdb passed the 5' RACE reads through MiXCR, listing each CDR3 protein once. The sample yields under 55,000 distinct CDR3 sequences, approximately 7% seen once. Material: blood, either unsorted or a sorted T cell fraction (not recorded which). The chain uses TRBV20-1 and TRBJ2-3, with 7 bases matching TRBD2. The receptor was derived from a female donor with ankylosing spondylitis or in good health (not recorded which). CDR3 coding DNA: TGCAGTGCCCGGCCTAGCGGACTCACAGATACGCAGTATTTT. Protein product: CSARPSGLTDTQYF.